A single sample gave rise to the 16 T cell receptor beta chains below, sequenced in a study of blood T cell repertoires in COVID-19. Clones were read by immunoSEQ multiplex PCR, and TCRdb kept only the in-frame ones, dropping some. The top ten hold around 8% of the sample, which has under 140,000 clones, about 72% seen once. Sequencing was done on a sample of peripheral blood. All receptors derive from a woman aged 55-70 years with acute or convalescent COVID-19.

The V call is TRBV19, the J call TRBJ1-5, with D perhaps matching TRBD1 (5 bases). The CDR3 spans 14 residues. Germline V CDR1 and CDR2: LNHDA, SQIVND (reference sequence). Trimming left V 7 bases short and J 3 bases short, with 13 bases between. The CDR3 sequence is CASINQGSNQPQHF. The CDR3 nucleotides are TGTGCCAGTATAAATCAGGGTTCCAATCAGCCCCAGCATTTT.

The chain has TRBV10-3 and TRBJ1-5, with a tentative D call TRBD1 (6 bases). The CDR3 consists of 15 residues. The V gene lost 5 bases and the J gene lost 3 bases, with 14 bases spanning the gap. Per the germline V gene, CDR1 is ENHRY and CDR2 is SYGVKD. CDR3 region: CAISPQQGLNQPQHF. For the CDR3, the DNA is TGTGCCATCAGTCCTCAACAGGGCCTCAATCAGCCCCAGCATTTT.

The V gene is TRBV6-5, the J gene TRBJ1-4; no firm D call. Trimming removed 6 bases at V and 14 bases at J, with 16 bases between. CDR1 is MNHEY and CDR2 is SVGAGI in the germline V gene. The CDR3 consists of 12 residues. The CDR3 coding sequence is TGTGCCAGCAGGAGGGAGCCCGGTCGTCTGTTTTTT. Its translation: CASRREPGRLFF.

The rearrangement uses TRBV28 and TRBJ1-5; D might be TRBD1 (6 bases). The CDR3 is made up of 17 amino acids. V was clipped by 9 bases and J by 8 bases, with 29 bases between them. Germline lookup yields CDR1 MDHEN and CDR2 SYDVKM. CDR3 nucleotide sequence: TGTGCCAGTTACACCACCTCTCTAGGGGGGGGCTTCAAGCCCCAGCATTTT. It codes for CASYTTSLGGGFKPQHF.

The chain links TRBV9 to TRBJ2-1; TRBD2 matches 9 bases. The CDR3 covers 15 residues. Germline lookup yields CDR1 SGDLS and CDR2 YYNGEE. Unmatched junction bases numbered 5, after V lost 4 bases and J lost 3 bases. The chain's CDR3 is CASSLSGGLYNEQFF. Here the CDR3 DNA reads TGTGCCAGCAGCCTCAGCGGGGGGCTCTACAATGAGCAGTTCTTC.

This clone was detected a few times. This chain joins TRBV7-9 and TRBJ2-7; 8 bases map to TRBD2. The V and J ends lost 5 bases and 5 bases, in that order; junction bases with no gene match: 11. There are 15 residues in the CDR3. Germline CDR1 and CDR2: SEHNR and FQNEAQ (reference sequence). The CDR3 nucleotides read TGTGCCAGCAGCCGTTCGGGGGGGCGTCGGAACGAGCAGTACTTC. This encodes CASSRSGGRRNEQYF.

The chain combines TRBV9 with TRBJ1-1; D ambiguous. Germline V lookup: CDR1 SGDLS, CDR2 YYNGEE. The CDR3 is 14 residues long. V lost 0 bases to trimming and J lost 3 bases, with 9 bases between them. Here the CDR3 reads CASSVGPRDTEAFF. The CDR3 DNA sequence: TGTGCCAGCAGCGTAGGGCCCCGGGACACTGAAGCTTTCTTT. The variable domain in full, completed from reference TRBV9 and TRBJ1-1, reads DSGVTQTPKHLITATGQRVTLRCSPRSGDLSVYWYQQSLDQGLQFLIQYYNGEERAKGNILERFSAQQFPDLHSELNLSSLELGDSALYFCASSVGPRDTEAFFGQGTRLTVV.

This chain uses TRBV9 with TRBJ2-1; 8 positions match TRBD2. Germline V gene data show CDR1 as SGDLS and CDR2 as YYNGEE. The CDR3 totals 14 residues. J gave up 6 bases and V 4 bases, and 6 bases lay outside the gene matches. CDR3 sequence reads: CASSLSSGSNEQFF. The CDR3 coding sequence is TGTGCCAGCAGCCTCTCCAGCGGGAGCAATGAGCAGTTCTTC.

The chain employs TRBV27 and TRBJ1-2; D may be TRBD1 (5 bases). The V and J ends lost 5 bases and 8 bases respectively, with 15 bases between them. This CDR3 has 13 amino acids. Germline CDR1 and CDR2: MNHEY and SMNVEV (reference sequence). CDR3 DNA: TGTGCCAGCAGTAAACGTGGGGCTCAAGGCTACACCTTC. Encoded protein: CASSKRGAQGYTF.

The chain uses TRBV7-2 and TRBJ1-6; D ambiguous. In germline, CDR1 is SGHTA, CDR2 FQGNSA. The CDR3 is 15 residues long. V lost 6 bases to trimming and J lost 7 bases, with 16 bases between them. CDR3 DNA: TGTGCCAGCAGATCCGGGTCCCTTGGCAATTCACCCCTCCACTTT. This encodes CASRSGSLGNSPLHF.

This clone has a single count. This chain links TRBV11-1 with TRBJ1-1, with TRBD1 as a possible D gene (5 bases). Germline CDR1 reads SGHAT; CDR2 reads FQDESV (reference sequence). V lost 5 bases to trimming and J lost 0 bases, with 10 bases between them. There are 14 residues in the CDR3. CDR3 in amino acids: CASSLTDLNTEAFF. CDR3 nucleotides: TGTGCCAGCAGCCTGACAGACTTGAACACTGAAGCTTTCTTT.

The V and J genes are TRBV9 and TRBJ1-2; 7 bases match TRBD1. This CDR3 spans 16 amino acids. Germline CDR1 reads SGDLS; CDR2 reads YYNGEE. Unmatched junction bases numbered 9, after V lost 4 bases and J lost 0 bases. The CDR3 region is CASSTPDRAANYGYTF. The CDR3 bases are TGTGCCAGCAGCACTCCAGACAGGGCGGCTAACTATGGCTACACCTTC.

The chain recombines TRBV28 with TRBJ1-2; weak D call: TRBD1 (6 bases). Per germline, CDR1 MDHEN and CDR2 SYDVKM. The CDR3 is 16 amino acids. V was clipped by 3 bases and J by 2 bases, with 16 bases between them. CDR3 protein: CASSFRYRVGNYGYTF. The CDR3 nucleotides are TGTGCCAGCAGTTTCCGGTACAGGGTAGGGAACTATGGCTACACCTTC.

V gene TRBV7-8 combines with J gene TRBJ1-6; TRBD1 agrees at 11 bases. Germline CDR1 is SGHVS and CDR2 is FQNEAQ. This CDR3 is built from 17 residues. With 6 bases clipped from V and 8 bases from J, the junction kept 12 bases outside the gene matches. CDR3 loop: CASRMPTGQGGHSPLHF. The DNA of the CDR3 is TGTGCCAGCAGAATGCCCACGGGACAGGGGGGGCATTCACCCCTCCACTTT.

Of note for this clone: This specimen includes other DNA sequences encoding the same CDR3. The rearrangement joins TRBV19 to TRBJ1-3, with 10 bases aligning to TRBD1. The germline CDR1 and CDR2 sequences are LNHDA and SQIVND (reference sequence). The CDR3 extends over 15 amino acids. J gave up 4 bases and V 7 bases, and 7 bases lay outside the gene matches. This CDR3 reads CASTVGTGVGNTIYF. DNA of the CDR3: TGTGCCAGTACTGTGGGGACAGGGGTCGGAAACACCATATATTTT.

This sequence joins TRBV27 and TRBJ1-6, with 9 bases matching TRBD1. The germline V gene encodes CDR1 MNHEY and CDR2 SMNVEV (reference sequence). Unmatched junction bases numbered 2, after V lost 3 bases and J lost 5 bases. This CDR3 region has 15 residues. The CDR3 DNA reads TGTGCCAGCAGTTTTTGGGACAGGGATAATTCACCCCTCCACTTT. As protein: CASSFWDRDNSPLHF.